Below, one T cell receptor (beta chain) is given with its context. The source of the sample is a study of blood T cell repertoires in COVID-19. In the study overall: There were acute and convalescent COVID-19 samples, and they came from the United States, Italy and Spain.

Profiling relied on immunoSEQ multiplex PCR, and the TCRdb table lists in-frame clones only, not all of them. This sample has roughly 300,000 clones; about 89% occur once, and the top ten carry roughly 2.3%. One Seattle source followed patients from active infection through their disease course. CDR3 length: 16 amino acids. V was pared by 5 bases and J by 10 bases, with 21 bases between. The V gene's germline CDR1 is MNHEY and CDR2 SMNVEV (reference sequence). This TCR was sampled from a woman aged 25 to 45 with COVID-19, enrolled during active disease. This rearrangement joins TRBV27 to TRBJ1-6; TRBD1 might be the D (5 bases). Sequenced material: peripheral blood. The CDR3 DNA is TGTGCCAGCAGTATTGCGGGGGTAAGAATCGACTCACCCCTCCACTTT. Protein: CASSIAGVRIDSPLHF.